This entry features one TCR beta chain sequence. Which antigen it targets is not known. The input lacks base qualities; no much larger clone sits a single base away. These data are taken from a study of early T cells in non-severe SARS-CoV-2 infection (dated by TCRdb to the early 2020s). Notes on the research overall: TCR sequencing used bulk RNA from unsorted whole blood, so alpha and beta chains could not be paired.

General conclusions and limits of the study: VDJdb matching was skewed toward anti-spike CD8 responses and likely underestimated virus-specific expansions, missing private and CD4 specificities.

Library creation used 5' RACE. For sequencing, a NextSeq 500 was employed. Unique molecular identifiers were attached to individual cDNA molecules in the TCR library protocol so that sequencing error and PCR bias could be corrected. TCR alpha and beta chains were both sequenced, and the abundances of alpha and beta sequences in each sample were closely correlated with each other. In the source study's methods: V gene, J gene and CDR3 annotation of TCR sequences was performed with Decombinator V4. Expanded TCRs were defined as changing significantly between any two time points under a Poisson model with p below 0.0001. TCR abundances were normalised to the total number of TCRs sequenced per sample and were expressed as counts per million. TRAV1-2 paired with TRAJ12, TRAJ20 or TRAJ33 defined MAIT TCRs, while TRAV10 paired with TRAJ18 defined iNKT TCRs. VDJdb, accessed on 1 November 2021, was searched for TCRs annotated for CMV, EBV and SARS-CoV-2, and TCRs annotated for more than one antigen were excluded. The raw public data were reprocessed by TCRdb itself: fastp quality trimming at Q25, MiXCR clonotype calling, in-frame beta chains only. Each record represents a unique CDR3 protein, reported with the most common genes and DNA among its rows. These V and J calls are TCRdb output, not the study's own analysis. A total of roughly 25,000 distinct CDR3 sequences appear in this sample, about 4% of them only once. In total, the top ten clones hold 4.4% of the sample.

The germline V gene yields SNHLY for CDR1 and FYNNEI for CDR2. V loses 5 bases of germline sequence and J loses 4 bases, and the interval between the two ends is 21 bases. The CDR3 runs 16 residues from the cysteine to the phenylalanine. CDR3 DNA only is kept here, 48 bases in frame from base 1. A case-control design nested within a healthcare worker cohort in London, UK, was used, with weekly nasopharyngeal swab PCR tests and blood sampling performed. Healthcare workers were recruited between 23 and 31 March 2020, during the week of the UK lockdown, and were followed weekly for up to about 15 weeks.

The TCR originated in an adult who was a healthcare worker with PCR-confirmed SARS-CoV-2 infection or an uninfected control (not recorded which). The rearranged chain carries TRBV2 and TRBJ2-7, with the D gene uncertain. The sequenced material came from whole blood. The DNA is TGTGCCAGCAGTTCCTCGGGCCCCTCGCTGATTTACGAGCAGTACTTC. Its amino acids are CASSSSGPSLIYEQYF.